The present entry profiles one TCR beta chain with its context. V shed 3 bases and J shed 0 bases, with 11 bases lying between them. The CDR3 has 15 residues. Germline CDR1 is MNHEY and CDR2 is SMNVEV (reference sequence). The data were obtained in a study of T cell changes during pregnancy in multiple sclerosis. TCRdb's table, derived via immunoSEQ multiplex PCR, lists solely in-frame clones and lacks some. The sample holds 90,000 to 120,000 clones, around 93% seen once. The J gene is TRBJ1-1, the V gene TRBV27; D is perhaps TRBD1 (5 bases). The sequenced sample was peripheral blood, obtained in the third trimester of pregnancy. The source of this sequence is a female donor in good health, enrolled as a control in a pregnancy study. CDR3 in DNA: TGTGCCAGCAGTTTGATCCGACAGTTGAACACTGAAGCTTTCTTT. Translated, it gives CASSLIRQLNTEAFF.